Shown below are 28 T cell receptor beta chains from a single sample sequenced in a study of shared clonotypes between healthy human individuals. Sequencing used immunoSEQ multiplex PCR; TCRdb keeps in-frame clones, though not all of them. The sample comprises about 1 million clones, 65% to 80% of which are singletons, and approximately 1.3% rests with the top ten. The sample was memory CD4+ T cells sorted from blood. The sample's subset: CD45RA-negative fraction. The source is a man in his late teens or twenties in good health.

The V gene is TRBV7-6, the J gene TRBJ2-5; D unresolved. This CDR3 region has 13 residues. The germline V gene has CDR1 SGHVS and CDR2 FNYEAQ. Trimming cost V 5 bases and J 1 base, with 8 bases left between them. CDR3 residues: CASSLRFQETQYF. CDR3 sequence (DNA): TGTGCCAGCAGCCTACGGTTCCAAGAGACCCAGTACTTC.

V and J are TRBV7-2 and TRBJ1-3; D may be TRBD1 (6 bases). Trimming left V 7 bases short and J 6 bases short, with 19 bases between. The CDR3 is 15 amino acids. Per the germline V gene, CDR1 is SGHTA and CDR2 is FQGNSA. CDR3 in DNA: TGTGCCAGCACTATTAACCCGGTGGGACAAAACACCATATATTTT. Amino acid sequence: CASTINPVGQNTIYF.

This chain uses TRBV19 with TRBJ2-5, with D tentatively TRBD1 or TRBD2 (5 bases each). The germline V gene encodes CDR1 LNHDA and CDR2 SQIVND (reference sequence). CDR3 size: 17 residues. V lost 2 bases and J 9 bases, leaving 25 bases between the germline ends. CDR3 loop: CASSISAPGPPVLAQYF. CDR3 sequence (DNA): TGTGCCAGTAGTATATCGGCCCCGGGACCGCCGGTGTTGGCCCAGTACTTC.

This rearrangement joins TRBV7-2 to TRBJ2-7, with 7 bases lining up with TRBD2. The CDR3 covers 14 residues. Per the germline V gene, CDR1 is SGHTA and CDR2 is FQGNSA. The junction had 2 bases not matched to a gene; V was cut back by 3 bases and J by 0 bases. The CDR3 loop is CASSFTSASYEQYF. In DNA, the CDR3 is TGTGCCAGCAGCTTTACTAGCGCCTCCTACGAGCAGTACTTC.

This rearrangement joins TRBV6-6 to TRBJ2-7; 9 nucleotides match TRBD2. The germline V gene encodes CDR1 MNHNY and CDR2 SVGAGI (reference sequence). The V gene end was trimmed by 10 bases and the J gene end by 2 bases; junction bases not matched to a gene: 6. The CDR3 totals 13 residues. The CDR3 is CATVTSGTYEQYF. The DNA for the CDR3 is TGTGCCACCGTGACTAGCGGAACCTACGAGCAGTACTTC.

The count of this clone is one. V and J are TRBV7-2 and TRBJ2-3; D is ambiguous. Trimming stripped 1 base from V and 5 bases from J, with 16 bases between. CDR3 length equals 16 residues. Germline loops: CDR1 SGHTA, CDR2 FQGNSA. As DNA, the CDR3 is TGTGCCAGCAGCTTAGTAGGGCAGAGAGCGCAAGATACGCAGTATTTT. Protein product: CASSLVGQRAQDTQYF.

DNA of the CDR3: TGTGCCAGCAGTACTTCCGGGACCACAAAGACCCAGTACTTC. Its protein product is CASSTSGTTKTQYF. This chain connects TRBV27 to TRBJ2-5; D is perhaps TRBD1 or TRBD2 (5 bases each). The germline V gene has CDR1 MNHEY and CDR2 SMNVEV (reference sequence). The CDR3 sequence is 14 residues long. With 5 bases removed from V and 6 bases from J, the gap between germline ends came to 16 bases.

This CDR3 is CASSLNGGYEQYF. DNA for the CDR3: TGTGCCAGCAGCTTAAATGGGGGCTACGAGCAGTACTTC. The J gene is TRBJ2-7, the V gene TRBV7-2, with D perhaps given as TRBD1 or TRBD2 (5 bases each). CDR1 is SGHTA and CDR2 is FQGNSA in the germline V gene. Trimming shortened V by 2 bases and J by 3 bases, and 8 bases separated the two germline ends. The CDR3 length is 13 residues. Drawing the rest from reference TRBV7-2 and TRBJ2-7, the complete variable domain is GAGVSQSPSNKVTEKGKDVELRCDPISGHTALYWYRQSLGQGLEFLIYFQGNSAPDKSGLPSDRFSAERTGGSVSTLTIQRTQQEDSAVYLCASSLNGGYEQYFGPGTRLTVT.

This clone was recorded at least ten times. V gene TRBV6-1 combines with J gene TRBJ1-1; no firm D call. This CDR3 has 13 amino acids. Per the germline V gene, CDR1 is MNHNS and CDR2 is SASEGT. V lost 7 bases, J lost 2 bases, and 11 bases lay in between. The CDR3: CASKIGLNTEAFF. CDR3 in DNA: TGTGCCAGCAAGATAGGACTCAACACTGAAGCTTTCTTT.

The chain links TRBV2 to TRBJ2-3; weak D call: TRBD2 (6 bases). Germline CDR1 reads SNHLY; CDR2 reads FYNNEI. Trimming stripped 3 bases from V and 6 bases from J, with 16 bases between. This CDR3 spans 15 amino acids. The CDR3, as DNA: TGTGCCAGCAGTGAGACCAGGGCGGGGAGGGATACGCAGTATTTT. Translated: CASSETRAGRDTQYF.

V usage is TRBV5-4 and J usage is TRBJ1-4, with D hard to call. Trimming left V 2 bases short and J 0 bases short, with 5 bases between. The germline V gene encodes CDR1 SGHNT and CDR2 YYREEE (reference sequence). The CDR3 extends over 14 amino acids. The CDR3 DNA is TGTGCCAGCAGCTTTGGCCCAACTAATGAAAAACTGTTTTTT. This sequence encodes CASSFGPTNEKLFF. The complete variable domain, with remaining parts taken from reference TRBV5-4 and TRBJ1-4, reads ETGVTQSPTHLIKTRGQQVTLRCSSQSGHNTVSWYQQALGQGPQFIFQYYREEENGRGNFPPRFSGLQFPNYSSELNVNALELDDSALYLCASSFGPTNEKLFFGSGTQLSVL.

The rearrangement links TRBV27 to TRBJ1-2; 7 bases are shared with TRBD1. The V and J ends lost 2 bases and 1 base, in that order; junction bases with no gene match: 1. CDR3 length: 14 amino acids. Germline CDR1 and CDR2: MNHEY and SMNVEV (reference sequence). The CDR3 spells CASSLRDSNYGYTF. CDR3 DNA sequence: TGTGCCAGCAGTTTACGGGACAGTAACTATGGCTACACCTTC.

The chain carries TRBV5-1 and TRBJ2-5, with D perhaps TRBD2 (6 bases). CDR1 and CDR2 (germline): SGHRS, YFSETQ. This CDR3 spans 15 amino acids. V lost 3 bases and J lost 2, with 14 bases in between. The CDR3, as DNA: TGCGCCAGCAGCTATGGGGGGAGCCCTCAAGAGACCCAGTACTTC. It specifies CASSYGGSPQETQYF.

This clone was seen a few times. The CDR3 here is CASSSQNLRDTQYF. The CDR3 nucleotides read TGTGCCAGCAGCTCACAGAACCTCAGAGATACGCAGTATTTT. This chain links TRBV5-5 with TRBJ2-3, with no clear D. This CDR3 comprises 14 residues. Germline values: CDR1 SGHKS, CDR2 YYEKEE (reference sequence). Trimming pared 3 bases from V and 5 bases from J, leaving 13 bases between.

The chain is built from TRBV28 and TRBJ1-1, with D maybe TRBD1 (5 bases). This CDR3 contains 15 residues. Trimming took 4 bases from V and 6 from J, leaving 18 bases between them. Germline CDR1 is MDHEN and CDR2 is SYDVKM. CDR3 protein: CASSSWGGAGPEAFF. CDR3 in DNA: TGTGCCAGCAGTTCCTGGGGAGGGGCAGGCCCTGAAGCTTTCTTT.

V usage is TRBV29-1 and J usage is TRBJ2-4; D could derive from TRBD1 or TRBD2 (6 bases each). V gave up 7 bases and J gave up 2 bases, with 21 bases separating them. CDR1 and CDR2 from the germline V gene are SQVTM and ANQGSEA. The CDR3 totals 16 residues. The CDR3 loop reads CSAFESGGWSKNIQYF. Written as DNA, the CDR3 is TGCAGCGCTTTTGAGTCCGGGGGCTGGTCCAAAAACATTCAGTACTTC.

The V and J genes are TRBV10-2 and TRBJ2-2; 8 bases are a match to TRBD1. CDR1 is WSHSY and CDR2 is SAAADI in the germline V gene. J was trimmed by 4 bases and V by 6 bases; bases with no gene match: 7. This CDR3 region has 15 residues. CDR3 amino acids: CASRFGQGATGELFF. The CDR3 region has the DNA TGCGCCAGCAGATTTGGACAGGGCGCCACCGGGGAGCTGTTTTTT.

The chain links TRBV28 to TRBJ2-3; 13 bases agree with TRBD2. CDR1 MDHEN and CDR2 SYDVKM come from the germline V gene. V lost 4 bases to trimming and J lost 0 bases; unmatched junction nucleotides: 13. The CDR3 contains 20 residues. CDR3 amino acids: CASSSLRTSGGLTSTDTQYF. The CDR3 DNA is TGTGCCAGCAGTTCCCTTCGGACTAGCGGGGGACTCACCAGCACAGATACGCAGTATTTT.

The J gene is TRBJ2-5, the V gene TRBV7-3, with 9 nucleotides matching TRBD1. The J call is in doubt because the DNA end fits TRBJ2-7 better. Germline V gives CDR1 SGHTA, CDR2 FQGTGA. The CDR3 length is 15 residues. DNA for the CDR3: TGTGCCAGCAGTCCCGGGCGGGACAGGGCCTACGAGCAGTACTTC. It is translated as CASSPGRDRAYEQYF.

The CDR3 spells CASSVSSGKNTEAFF. The CDR3 coding sequence is TGTGCCAGCAGTGTCTCGTCGGGGAAGAACACTGAAGCTTTCTTT. V usage is TRBV6-1 and J usage is TRBJ1-1, with unresolved D. V was cut by 4 bases and J by 1 base, with 13 bases left in between. This CDR3 has 15 residues. The V gene's germline CDR1 is MNHNS and CDR2 SASEGT.

This clone was detected only once. The V and J genes are TRBV10-2 and TRBJ2-5, with TRBD2 matching over 8 bases. Germline CDR1 reads WSHSY; CDR2 reads SAAADI. J was trimmed by 5 bases and V by 6 bases; bases with no gene match: 2. The CDR3 extends over 12 amino acids. The CDR3 coding sequence is TGCGCCAGCAGGACGGGGGGGGAGACCCAGTACTTC. This gives the protein CASRTGGETQYF.

This rearrangement joins TRBV7-9 to TRBJ2-7, with 7 bases lining up with TRBD2. Per germline, CDR1 SEHNR and CDR2 FQNEAQ (reference sequence). CDR3 length: 15 amino acids. V trimming: 0 bases; J trimming: 7 bases; junction bases outside the gene matches: 9. CDR3 protein: CASSLALQTGGEQYF. The CDR3 DNA reads TGTGCCAGCAGCTTAGCGTTACAGACCGGGGGGGAGCAGTACTTC.

Points on this clone: The identical CDR3 is also encoded by other nucleotide sequences in the sample. V gene TRBV7-9 combines with J gene TRBJ2-1, with TRBD2 as a possible D gene (6 bases). The germline gives CDR1 SEHNR, CDR2 FQNEAQ (reference sequence). V lost 1 base to trimming and J lost 2 bases, with 9 bases between them. CDR3 length equals 15 residues. The CDR3 region has the DNA TGTGCCAGCAGCTTAGAGGGAGGCCCCTACAATGAGCAGTTCTTC. The encoded protein is CASSLEGGPYNEQFF.

The gene calls are TRBV30 and TRBJ1-6; no firm D call. With 3 bases removed from V and 7 bases from J, the gap between germline ends came to 13 bases. There are 14 residues in the CDR3. The germline V gene has CDR1 GTSNPN and CDR2 SVGIG (reference sequence). The CDR3 DNA sequence: TGTGCCTGGAGGCCCAGCGCCAACAATTCACCCCTCCACTTT. Encoded protein: CAWRPSANNSPLHF.

In this sample, this clone turned up once. This chain joins TRBV2 and TRBJ2-1; D possibly corresponds to TRBD1 (6 bases). V was pared by 5 bases and J by 0 bases, with 11 bases between. Germline V gives CDR1 SNHLY, CDR2 FYNNEI. The CDR3 has 15 residues. This CDR3 is CASSRTASSYNEQFF. The CDR3 DNA reads TGTGCCAGCAGTCGGACAGCTAGCTCCTACAATGAGCAGTTCTTC.

The chain carries TRBV5-6 and TRBJ1-6, with no clear D. This CDR3 has 18 residues. Germline CDR1 is SGHDT and CDR2 is YYEEEE. V was cut by 2 bases and J by 0 bases, with 15 bases left in between. This CDR3 is CASSFGRPESSYNSPLHF. CDR3 bases: TGTGCCAGCAGCTTCGGACGCCCCGAGAGCTCCTATAATTCACCCCTCCACTTT.

The count of this clone is one. The rearrangement uses TRBV7-8 and TRBJ2-1; D could derive from TRBD1 or TRBD2 (5 bases each). Germline V gene lookup returns CDR1 SGHVS and CDR2 FQNEAQ. The CDR3 is made up of 14 amino acids. V was trimmed by 1 base and J by 4 bases, leaving 8 bases between them. Here the CDR3 reads CASSLVWGYNEQFF. The CDR3 nucleotides are TGTGCCAGCAGCTTAGTATGGGGGTACAATGAGCAGTTCTTC.

This clone was seen only a few times. The V gene is TRBV6-6, the J gene TRBJ1-1, with D possibly matching TRBD1 (6 bases). Per germline, CDR1 MNHNY and CDR2 SVGAGI (reference sequence). This CDR3 has 14 amino acids. Trimming cost V 7 bases and J 3 bases, with 15 bases left between them. The CDR3 DNA sequence: TGTGCCAGCATCCTCCGAGGGGGAGACACTGAAGCTTTCTTT. Amino acid sequence: CASILRGGDTEAFF.